The clone carrying this T cell receptor (beta chain) turned up a few times. Its matching antigen is unknown. The data stem from a study of beta chain features in type 1 diabetes. The authors reverse transcribed all of the isolated RNA, so sequencing captured expressed TCRB transcripts. The repertoire was sequenced with immunoSEQ multiplex PCR; TCRdb's copy has only in-frame clones and lacks some. The repertoire holds 150,000 to 190,000 clones, with 10% as singletons. Findings of the study overall: When cDNA is sequenced, cells with high TCR expression could be over-represented. There was a moderate but significant shortening of TCRB CDR3s in all four CD4+ subsets of Type 1 diabetes patients. A closer apparent resemblance between naive, central memory and Treg TCRB repertoires was seen in patients than in healthy donors.

The CDR3 extends over 13 amino acids. V shed 8 bases, J shed 6 bases, and the junction held 9 bases outside the gene matches. The germline CDR1 and CDR2 sequences are LNHDA and SQIVND (reference sequence). The rearrangement joins TRBV19 to TRBJ2-7; the match to TRBD2 covers 8 bases. This receptor was taken from a man aged 30 to 45 with type 1 diabetes. Material: central memory CD4+ T cells from blood. CDR3 coding DNA: TGTGCCAGTCGCCCTTCCGGGACTAGCGAGCAGTACTTC. This codes for CASRPSGTSEQYF.